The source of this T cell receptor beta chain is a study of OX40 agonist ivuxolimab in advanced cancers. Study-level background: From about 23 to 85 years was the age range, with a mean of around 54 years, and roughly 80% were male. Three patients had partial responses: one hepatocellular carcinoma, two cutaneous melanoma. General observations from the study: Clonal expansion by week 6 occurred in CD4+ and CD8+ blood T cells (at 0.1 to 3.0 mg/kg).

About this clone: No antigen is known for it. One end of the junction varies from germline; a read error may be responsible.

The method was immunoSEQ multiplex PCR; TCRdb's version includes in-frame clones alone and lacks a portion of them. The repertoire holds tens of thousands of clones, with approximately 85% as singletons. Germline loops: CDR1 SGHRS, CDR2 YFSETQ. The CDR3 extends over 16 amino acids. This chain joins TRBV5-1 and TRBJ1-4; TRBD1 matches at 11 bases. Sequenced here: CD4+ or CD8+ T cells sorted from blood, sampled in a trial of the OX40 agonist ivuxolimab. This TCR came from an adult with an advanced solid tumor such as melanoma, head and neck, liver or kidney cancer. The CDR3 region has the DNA TGCGCCAGCAGCTTGAGCGGGACAGGGGGTAATGAAAACCTGTTTTTT. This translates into CASSLSGTGGNENLFF.